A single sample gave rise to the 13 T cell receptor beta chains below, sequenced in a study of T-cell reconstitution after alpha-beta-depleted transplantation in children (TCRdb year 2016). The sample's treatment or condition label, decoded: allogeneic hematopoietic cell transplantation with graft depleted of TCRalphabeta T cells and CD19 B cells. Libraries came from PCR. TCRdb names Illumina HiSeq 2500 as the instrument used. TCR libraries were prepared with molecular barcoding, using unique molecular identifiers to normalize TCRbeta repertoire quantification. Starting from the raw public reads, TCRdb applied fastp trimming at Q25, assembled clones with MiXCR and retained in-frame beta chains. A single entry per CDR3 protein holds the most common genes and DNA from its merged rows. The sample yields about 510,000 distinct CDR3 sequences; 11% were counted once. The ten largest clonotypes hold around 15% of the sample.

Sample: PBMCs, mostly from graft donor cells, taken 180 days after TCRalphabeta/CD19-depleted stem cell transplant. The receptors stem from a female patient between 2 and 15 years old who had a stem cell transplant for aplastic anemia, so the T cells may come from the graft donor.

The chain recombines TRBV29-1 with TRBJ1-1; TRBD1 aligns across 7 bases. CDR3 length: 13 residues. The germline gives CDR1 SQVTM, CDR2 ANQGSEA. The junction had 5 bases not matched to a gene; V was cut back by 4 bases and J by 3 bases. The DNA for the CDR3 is TGCAGCGTTGGTAGGGGGCCGGACACTGAAGCTTTCTTT. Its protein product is CSVGRGPDTEAFF.

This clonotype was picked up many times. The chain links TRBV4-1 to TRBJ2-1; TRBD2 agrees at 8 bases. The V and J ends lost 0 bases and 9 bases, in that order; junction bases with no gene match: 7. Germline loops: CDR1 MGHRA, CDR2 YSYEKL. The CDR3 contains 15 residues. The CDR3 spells CASSQDASGRIEQFF. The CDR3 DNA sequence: TGCGCCAGCAGCCAAGATGCGAGCGGGAGAATTGAGCAGTTCTTC.

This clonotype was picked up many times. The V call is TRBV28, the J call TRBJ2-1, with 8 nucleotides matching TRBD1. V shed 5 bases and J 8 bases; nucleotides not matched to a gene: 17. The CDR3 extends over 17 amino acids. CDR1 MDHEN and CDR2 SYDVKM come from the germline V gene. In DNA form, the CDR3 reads TGTGCCAGCAGTGAGGGTTTGGGACAGGTAATTATCGATGAGCAGTTCTTC. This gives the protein CASSEGLGQVIIDEQFF.

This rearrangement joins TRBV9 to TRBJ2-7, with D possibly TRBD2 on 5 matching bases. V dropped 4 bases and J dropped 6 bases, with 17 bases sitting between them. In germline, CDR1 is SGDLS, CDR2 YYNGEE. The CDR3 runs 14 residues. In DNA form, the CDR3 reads TGTGCCAGCAGCACGAACGGGAATTTAGGCGAGCAGTACTTC. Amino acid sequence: CASSTNGNLGEQYF.

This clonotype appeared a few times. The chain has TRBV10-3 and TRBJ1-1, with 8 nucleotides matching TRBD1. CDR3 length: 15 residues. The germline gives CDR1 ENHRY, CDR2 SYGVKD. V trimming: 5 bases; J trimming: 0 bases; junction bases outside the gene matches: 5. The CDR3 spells CAISSRGPLNTEAFF. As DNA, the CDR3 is TGTGCCATCAGTAGCAGGGGGCCCTTGAACACTGAAGCTTTCTTT.

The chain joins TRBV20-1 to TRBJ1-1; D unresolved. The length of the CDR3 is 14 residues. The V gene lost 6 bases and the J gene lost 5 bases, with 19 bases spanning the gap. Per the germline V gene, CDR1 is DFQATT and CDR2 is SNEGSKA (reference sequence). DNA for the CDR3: TGCAGTGCAAGGCTCAGTCTCCGCCAGACTGAAGCTTTCTTT. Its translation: CSARLSLRQTEAFF.

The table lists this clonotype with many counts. In DNA form, the CDR3 reads TGCAGTGCTACCCGCACGGGGTTTGCTCAGCCCCAGCATTTT. As protein: CSATRTGFAQPQHF. This chain uses TRBV20-1 with TRBJ1-5, with D unresolved. Trimming took off 4 bases at V and 6 bases at J, with 16 bases between the two ends. Germline lookup yields CDR1 DFQATT and CDR2 SNEGSKA (reference sequence). There are 14 residues in the CDR3.

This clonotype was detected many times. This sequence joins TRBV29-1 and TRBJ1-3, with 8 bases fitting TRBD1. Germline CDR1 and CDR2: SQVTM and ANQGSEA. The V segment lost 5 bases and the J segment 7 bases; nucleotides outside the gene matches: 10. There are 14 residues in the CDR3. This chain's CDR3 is CSVKRQGWGNTIYF. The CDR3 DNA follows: TGCAGCGTTAAAAGACAGGGGTGGGGGAACACCATATATTTT.

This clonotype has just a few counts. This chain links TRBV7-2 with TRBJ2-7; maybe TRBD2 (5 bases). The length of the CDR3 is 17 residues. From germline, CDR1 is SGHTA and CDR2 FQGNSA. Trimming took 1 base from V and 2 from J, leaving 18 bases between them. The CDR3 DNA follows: TGTGCCAGCAGCTTAGGCCCTACTAGTAGCCTACCCTACGAGCAGTACTTC. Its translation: CASSLGPTSSLPYEQYF.

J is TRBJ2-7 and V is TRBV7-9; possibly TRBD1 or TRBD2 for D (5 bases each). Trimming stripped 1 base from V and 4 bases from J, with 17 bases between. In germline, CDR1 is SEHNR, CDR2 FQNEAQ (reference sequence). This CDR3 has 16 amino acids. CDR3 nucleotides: TGTGCCAGCAGCTTAGTTTCCCGGGACCACTCGTACGAGCAGTACTTC. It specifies CASSLVSRDHSYEQYF. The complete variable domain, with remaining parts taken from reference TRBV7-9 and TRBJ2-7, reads DTGVSQNPRHKITKRGQNVTFRCDPISEHNRLYWYRQTLGQGPEFLTYFQNEAQLEKSRLLSDRFSAERPKGSFSTLEIQRTEQGDSAMYLCASSLVSRDHSYEQYFGPGTRLTVT.

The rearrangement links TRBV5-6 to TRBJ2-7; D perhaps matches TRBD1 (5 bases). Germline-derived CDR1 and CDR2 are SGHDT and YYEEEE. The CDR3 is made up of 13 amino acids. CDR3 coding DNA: TGCTCCAGCAGCTTGGGCAGGGATTACGAGCAGTACGTC. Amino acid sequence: CSSSLGRDYEQYV.

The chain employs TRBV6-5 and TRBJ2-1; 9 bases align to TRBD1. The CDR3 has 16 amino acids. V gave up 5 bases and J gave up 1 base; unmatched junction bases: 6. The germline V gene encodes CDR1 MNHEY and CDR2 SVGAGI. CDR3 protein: CASSPTGTGSYNEQFF. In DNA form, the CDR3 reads TGTGCCAGCAGTCCAACCGGGACAGGGTCCTACAATGAGCAGTTCTTC.

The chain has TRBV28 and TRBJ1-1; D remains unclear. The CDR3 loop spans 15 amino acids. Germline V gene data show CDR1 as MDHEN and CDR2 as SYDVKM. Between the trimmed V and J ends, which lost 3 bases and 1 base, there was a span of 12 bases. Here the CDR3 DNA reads TGTGCCAGCAGTTTGCTCCAGTGGGGGAACACTGAAGCTTTCTTT. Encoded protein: CASSLLQWGNTEAFF.